The TCR beta chain described here comes from a study of blood T cell repertoires in COVID-19. On the study more broadly: T cells, B-cell-depleted T cells, or PBMCs supplied cDNA or gDNA.

Participants came from some 23 US areas, aged about 18 to 89 years. CDR1 and CDR2 (germline): SEHNR, FQNEAQ (reference sequence). V was clipped by 5 bases and J by 2 bases; unmatched bases: 8. This CDR3 contains 16 residues. Produced via immunoSEQ multiplex PCR; TCRdb's table is partial and in-frame only. This table has under 150,000 clones, 83% appearing once. Sequencing was done on a sample of PBMCs or T cells enriched from blood (not recorded which). The chain links TRBV7-9 to TRBJ2-3; TRBD1 agrees at 9 bases. The sequence was collected from a young man who had recovered from COVID-19. CDR3 bases: TGTGCCAGCAGCCCTCGACAGGGGGAGGTCACAGATACGCAGTATTTT. Encoded protein: CASSPRQGEVTDTQYF.